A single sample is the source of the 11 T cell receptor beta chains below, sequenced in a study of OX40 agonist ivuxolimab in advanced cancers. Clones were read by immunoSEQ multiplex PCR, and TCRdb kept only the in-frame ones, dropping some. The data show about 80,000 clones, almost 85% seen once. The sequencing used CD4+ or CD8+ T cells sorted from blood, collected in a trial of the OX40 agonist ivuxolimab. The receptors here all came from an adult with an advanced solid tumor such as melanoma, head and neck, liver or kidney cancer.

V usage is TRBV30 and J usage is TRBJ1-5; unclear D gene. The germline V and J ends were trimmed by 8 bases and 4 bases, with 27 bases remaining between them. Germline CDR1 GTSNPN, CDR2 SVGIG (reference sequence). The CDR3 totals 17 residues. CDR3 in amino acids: CAGAHTDPPGCNQPQHF. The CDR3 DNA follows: TGTGCCGGAGCACACACCGACCCACCGGGGTGTAATCAGCCCCAGCATTTT.

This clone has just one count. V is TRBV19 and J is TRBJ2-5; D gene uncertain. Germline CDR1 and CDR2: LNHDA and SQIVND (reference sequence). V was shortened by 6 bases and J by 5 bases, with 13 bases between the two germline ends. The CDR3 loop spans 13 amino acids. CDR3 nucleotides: TGTGCCAGTAGAGCGACGCGAGGTGAGACCCAGTACTTC. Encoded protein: CASRATRGETQYF.

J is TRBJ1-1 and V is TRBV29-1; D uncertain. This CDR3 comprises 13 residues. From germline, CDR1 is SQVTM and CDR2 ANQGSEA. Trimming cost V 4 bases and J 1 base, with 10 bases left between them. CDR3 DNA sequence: TGCAGCGTTGCTGAGGGTACGAACACTGAAGCTTTCTTT. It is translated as CSVAEGTNTEAFF. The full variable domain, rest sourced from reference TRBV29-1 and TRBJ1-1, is SAVISQKPSRDICQRGTSLTIQCQVDSQVTMMFWYRQQPGQSLTLIATANQGSEATYESGFVIDKFPISRPNLTFSTLTVSNMSPEDSSIYLCSVAEGTNTEAFFGQGTRLTVV.

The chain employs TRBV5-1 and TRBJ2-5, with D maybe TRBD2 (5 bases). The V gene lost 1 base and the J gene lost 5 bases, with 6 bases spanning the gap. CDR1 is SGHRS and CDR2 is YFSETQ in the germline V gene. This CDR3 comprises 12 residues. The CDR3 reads CASSLTGETQYF. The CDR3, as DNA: TGCGCCAGCAGCTTGACGGGGGAGACCCAGTACTTC.

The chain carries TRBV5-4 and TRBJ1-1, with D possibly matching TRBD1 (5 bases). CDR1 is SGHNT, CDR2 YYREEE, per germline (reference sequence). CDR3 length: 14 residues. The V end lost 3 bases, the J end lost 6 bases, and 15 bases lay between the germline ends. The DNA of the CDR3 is TGTGCCAGCAGCTCAAGGGGAGAGATCTCTGAAGCTTTCTTT. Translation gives CASSSRGEISEAFF.

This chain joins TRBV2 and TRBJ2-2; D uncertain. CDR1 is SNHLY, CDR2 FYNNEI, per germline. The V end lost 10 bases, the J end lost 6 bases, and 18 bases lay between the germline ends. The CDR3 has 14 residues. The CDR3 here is CATQLDLIAGELFF. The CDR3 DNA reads TGTGCCACCCAATTGGACCTAATCGCCGGGGAGCTGTTTTTT.

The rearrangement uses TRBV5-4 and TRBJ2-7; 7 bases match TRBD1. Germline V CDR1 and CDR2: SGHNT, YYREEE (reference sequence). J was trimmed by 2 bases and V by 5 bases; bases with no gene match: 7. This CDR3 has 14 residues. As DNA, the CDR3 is TGTGCCAGCAGTCCCGGGACAGATACCTACGAGCAGTACTTC. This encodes CASSPGTDTYEQYF.

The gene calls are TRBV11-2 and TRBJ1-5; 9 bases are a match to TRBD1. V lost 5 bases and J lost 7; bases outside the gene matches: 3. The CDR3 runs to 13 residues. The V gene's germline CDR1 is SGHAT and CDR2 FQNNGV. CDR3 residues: CASSVQGAQPQHF. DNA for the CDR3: TGTGCCAGCAGCGTACAGGGGGCACAGCCCCAGCATTTT.

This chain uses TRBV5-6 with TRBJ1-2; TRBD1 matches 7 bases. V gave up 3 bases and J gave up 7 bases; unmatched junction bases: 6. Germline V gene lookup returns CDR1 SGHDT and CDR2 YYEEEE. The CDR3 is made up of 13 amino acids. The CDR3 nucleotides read TGTGCCAGCAGCTATACAGGGGTGCCTGGCTACACCTTC. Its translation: CASSYTGVPGYTF.

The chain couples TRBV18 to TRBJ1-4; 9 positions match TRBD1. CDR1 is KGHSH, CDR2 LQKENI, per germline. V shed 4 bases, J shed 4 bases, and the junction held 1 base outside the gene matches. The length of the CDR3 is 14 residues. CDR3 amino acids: CASSRDRDNEKLFF. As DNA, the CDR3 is TGTGCCAGCTCACGGGACAGGGATAATGAAAAACTGTTTTTT. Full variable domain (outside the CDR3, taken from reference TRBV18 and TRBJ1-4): NAGVMQNPRHLVRRRGQEARLRCSPMKGHSHVYWYRQLPEEGLKFMVYLQKENIIDESGMPKERFSAEFPKEGPSILRIQQVVRGDSAAYFCASSRDRDNEKLFFGSGTQLSVL.

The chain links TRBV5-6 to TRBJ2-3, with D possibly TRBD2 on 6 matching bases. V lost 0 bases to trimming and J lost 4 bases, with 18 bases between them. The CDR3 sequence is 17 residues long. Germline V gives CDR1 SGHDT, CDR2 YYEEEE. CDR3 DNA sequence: TGTGCCAGCAGCTTGGGGGGGTTTGGAGCGGGCGCAGATACGCAGTATTTT. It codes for CASSLGGFGAGADTQYF.